The clone carrying this T cell receptor (beta chain) was detected ten times or more. Its antigen is unidentified. The sample belongs to a study of blood T cells in healthy people across ages. Overall study results and limits: TCR beta diversity was tightly associated with the proportion of naive T cells.

For the second PCR, which ran for about 7 to 11 cycles, a sample-barcoded 5' primer and a J-beta primer mix were used. A single record per CDR3 protein comes from TCRdb applying MiXCR to the 5' RACE reads. The sample holds some 1,500,000 distinct CDR3 sequences, less than 45% seen once. Sequencing was done on a sample of blood. The receptor was derived from a woman aged 18-29 years in good health.

The CDR3 DNA reads as TGTGCCTGGAGTGTGGCCAGGGGTTGGTCACCCCTCCACTTT. This translates into CAWSVARGWSPLHF. This rearrangement joins TRBV30 to TRBJ1-6; tentative D call: TRBD1 (6 bases). This CDR3 comprises 14 residues. Trimming cost V 0 bases and J 10 bases, with 13 bases left between them. Germline loops: CDR1 GTSNPN, CDR2 SVGIG (reference sequence).